This passage covers 15 T cell receptor beta chains from one sample sequenced in a study of T cell responses to AZD1222 COVID-19 vaccine (dated by TCRdb to about 2021). The time point label for this specimen denotes: about 28 days (+/-7) after the second vaccine dose. Library preparation was by the immunoSEQ multiplex PCR assay. TCRdb obtained this table from immuneACCESS and retained in-frame rearrangements with V and J assigned. These tables miss some clones; where compared with another copy, unresolved V genes account for less than half of the shortfall, and the remainder is unexplained. This sample lists about 200,000 clones; roughly 92% were detected once. Of the sample, 1% falls within the top ten clones. The material sequenced was peripheral blood, taken 28 days after the second AZD1222 dose. The receptor set was obtained from an adult who received the AZD1222 COVID-19 vaccine.

This chain uses TRBV5-1 with TRBJ2-7; 10 bases map to TRBD1. There are 15 residues in the CDR3. The germline V gene encodes CDR1 SGHRS and CDR2 YFSETQ. V was clipped by 3 bases and J by 7 bases; unmatched bases: 10. The CDR3 DNA sequence: TGCGCCAGCAGCTCCGGGACAGGGGAATCGAAAGAGCAGTACTTC. Its protein is CASSSGTGESKEQYF.

The chain uses TRBV7-9 and TRBJ2-3; perhaps TRBD2 as D (5 bases). Germline V gene data show CDR1 as SEHNR and CDR2 as FQNEAQ (reference sequence). V lost 1 base and J lost 6, with 14 bases in between. The CDR3 is 15 amino acids. The CDR3 DNA sequence: TGTGCCAGCAGCTTAGTGTTGGCTAGCCCTGATACGCAGTATTTT. Encoded protein: CASSLVLASPDTQYF.

The sample holds a few counts of this clone. The chain combines TRBV6-5 with TRBJ1-1, with 10 bases identical to TRBD1. Germline CDR1 MNHEY, CDR2 SVGAGI. The CDR3 has 15 residues. The trim removed 6 bases at V and 1 base at J, leaving 5 bases unmatched. CDR3 in DNA: TGTGCCAGCAGCGGACAGGGGGTAGGGAACACTGAAGCTTTCTTT. Protein product: CASSGQGVGNTEAFF.

The chain has TRBV7-9 and TRBJ1-1; the D is unclear. Trimming left V 5 bases short and J 4 bases short, with 11 bases between. Germline assignment: CDR1 SEHNR and CDR2 FQNEAQ (reference sequence). This CDR3 has 13 residues. The CDR3 is CASSIGYGTEAFF. CDR3 sequence (DNA): TGTGCCAGCAGCATAGGGTATGGCACTGAAGCTTTCTTT.

The CDR3 loop is CASSQGRSNQPQHF. CDR3 sequence (DNA): TGTGCCAGCAGCCAAGGGAGAAGCAATCAGCCCCAGCATTTT. V usage is TRBV3-1 (or the pseudogene TRBV3-2) and J usage is TRBJ1-5; D not certain. Germline CDR1 reads LGHDT; CDR2 reads YNNKEL (reference sequence). CDR3 size: 14 residues. Trimming cost V 1 base and J 1 base, with 5 bases left between them.

The chain joins TRBV27 to TRBJ2-5; 7 bases match TRBD1. The CDR3 runs to 13 residues. Germline V gene lookup returns CDR1 MNHEY and CDR2 SMNVEV (reference sequence). After removal of 3 bases from V and 5 bases from J, the junction contained 3 bases not matched to a gene. For the CDR3, the DNA is TGTGCCAGCAGTTTGAAGGGGGCGGAGACCCAGTACTTC. Amino acid sequence: CASSLKGAETQYF.

Notes on this clone: Other DNA sequences from this sample encode an identical CDR3 as well. V is TRBV5-1 and J is TRBJ2-1; D may correspond to TRBD1 or TRBD2 (5 bases each). The V end lost 0 bases, the J end lost 1 base, and 8 bases lay between the germline ends. CDR1 and CDR2 (germline): SGHRS, YFSETQ. This CDR3 has 15 amino acids. CDR3 region: CASSLGGGSYNEQFF. The CDR3 DNA sequence: TGCGCCAGCAGCTTGGGGGGCGGGTCCTACAATGAGCAGTTCTTC.

The chain is built from TRBV6-2 or TRBV6-3 and TRBJ1-1; possible D gene TRBD1, 6 bases. V dropped 4 bases and J dropped 3 bases, with 12 bases sitting between them. CDR1 is MNHEY, CDR2 SVGEGT, per germline. The CDR3 contains 14 residues. The CDR3: CASSSRGTYTEAFF. In nucleotides, the CDR3 is TGTGCCAGCAGTTCCAGGGGAACGTACACTGAAGCTTTCTTT.

The rearrangement links TRBV14 to TRBJ1-1; D is perhaps TRBD1 (5 bases). CDR3 length: 20 residues. V lost 1 base and J lost 1, with 25 bases in between. Germline CDR1 SGHDN, CDR2 FVKESK. CDR3: CASSQGWRFGVMTANTEAFF. The CDR3 bases are TGTGCCAGCAGCCAAGGATGGAGGTTCGGGGTCATGACAGCGAACACTGAAGCTTTCTTT.

There are a few counts of this clone. This chain uses TRBV6-5 with TRBJ1-4; D is possibly TRBD1 (5 bases). The V gene lost 4 bases and the J gene lost 7 bases, with 10 bases spanning the gap. This CDR3 is 13 amino acids long. Germline values: CDR1 MNHEY, CDR2 SVGAGI. CDR3 DNA sequence: TGTGCCAGCAGTTCCAGGGATGGTGAAAAACTGTTTTTT. Protein: CASSSRDGEKLFF.

The gene calls are TRBV6-2 or TRBV6-3 and TRBJ2-1; the D is unclear. The germline V gene has CDR1 MNHEY and CDR2 SVGEGT. The CDR3 has 15 residues. Trimming pared 2 bases from V and 0 bases from J, leaving 8 bases between. CDR3 protein: CASSYGIASYNEQFF. The DNA for the CDR3 is TGTGCCAGCAGTTACGGGATAGCCTCCTACAATGAGCAGTTCTTC.

This rearrangement joins TRBV25-1 to TRBJ2-1; 9 bases map to TRBD2. This CDR3 is built from 18 residues. CDR1 and CDR2 (germline): MGHDK, SYGVNS. V was pared by 5 bases and J by 5 bases, with 16 bases of the junction left unmatched. Here the CDR3 DNA reads TGTGCCAGCAGTCCAGTCCAGCGGGGGGTGCCTGCCGACAATGAGCAGTTCTTC. Translating gives CASSPVQRGVPADNEQFF.

This sequence joins TRBV19 and TRBJ1-1; D perhaps matches TRBD1 (5 bases). V lost 5 bases and J lost 5, with 18 bases in between. The CDR3 spans 15 residues. The germline CDR1 and CDR2 sequences are LNHDA and SQIVND (reference sequence). CDR3 DNA sequence: TGTGCCAGTAGTTTGCAGGGTGGTTTTATTACTGAAGCTTTCTTT. It translates to CASSLQGGFITEAFF.

The chain employs TRBV6-2 or TRBV6-3 and TRBJ2-2; D is tentatively TRBD1 or TRBD2 (6 bases each). The CDR3 extends over 15 amino acids. V shed 6 bases and J shed 5 bases, with 16 bases lying between them. The V gene's germline CDR1 is MNHEY and CDR2 SVGEGT. The CDR3 loop reads CASSRGGLGTGELFF. CDR3 in DNA: TGTGCCAGCAGCCGAGGGGGGTTAGGGACCGGGGAGCTGTTTTTT.

The chain carries TRBV27 and TRBJ1-3; TRBD1 is a possible D gene (6 bases). The V and J ends lost 6 bases and 0 bases respectively, with 12 bases between them. Germline V gene lookup returns CDR1 MNHEY and CDR2 SMNVEV (reference sequence). The CDR3 totals 15 residues. The CDR3 sequence is CASSSGQHSGNTIYF. DNA for the CDR3: TGTGCCAGCAGCTCTGGACAGCACTCTGGAAACACCATATATTTT.